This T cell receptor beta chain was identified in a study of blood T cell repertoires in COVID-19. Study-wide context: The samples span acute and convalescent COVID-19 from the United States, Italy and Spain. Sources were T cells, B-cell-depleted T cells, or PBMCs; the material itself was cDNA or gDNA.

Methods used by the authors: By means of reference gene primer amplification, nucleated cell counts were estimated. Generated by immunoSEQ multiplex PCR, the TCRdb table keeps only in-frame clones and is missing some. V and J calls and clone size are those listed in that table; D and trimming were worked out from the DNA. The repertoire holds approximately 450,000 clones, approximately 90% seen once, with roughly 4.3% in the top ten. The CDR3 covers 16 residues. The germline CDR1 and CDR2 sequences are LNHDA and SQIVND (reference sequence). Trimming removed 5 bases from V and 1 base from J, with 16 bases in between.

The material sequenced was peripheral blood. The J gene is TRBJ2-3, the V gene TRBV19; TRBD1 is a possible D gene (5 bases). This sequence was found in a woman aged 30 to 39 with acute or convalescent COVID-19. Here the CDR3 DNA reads TGTGCCAGTAGTGAACAGACAGCCATCCGCACAGATACGCAGTATTTT. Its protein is CASSEQTAIRTDTQYF.